The 24 T cell receptor beta chains listed next were all sequenced from one sample in a study of T cell responses to AZD1222 COVID-19 vaccine. Profiling relied on immunoSEQ multiplex PCR, and the TCRdb table lists in-frame clones only, not all of them. The sample has 110,000 to 150,000 clones; roughly 85% are singletons. This sample comprised peripheral blood, obtained on day 0 of AZD1222 vaccination. These receptors originate from an adult in good health.

Comment on this clone: In the same sample, other DNA sequences code for this CDR3. This chain joins TRBV19 and TRBJ1-1; D unclear. V shed 2 bases and J shed 1 base, with 5 bases lying between them. The germline CDR1 and CDR2 sequences are LNHDA and SQIVND (reference sequence). This CDR3 has 13 residues. CDR3 sequence (DNA): TGTGCCAGTAGTATATCCGGGAACACTGAAGCTTTCTTT. It encodes CASSISGNTEAFF.

V is TRBV7-2 and J is TRBJ2-1; 13 nucleotides line up with TRBD2. The CDR3 runs 15 residues. The germline V gene encodes CDR1 SGHTA and CDR2 FQGNSA. V shed 4 bases and J 6 bases; nucleotides not matched to a gene: 3. The CDR3 is CASSSRTSGSNEQFF. In nucleotides, the CDR3 is TGTGCCAGCAGCTCCCGGACTAGCGGGAGCAATGAGCAGTTCTTC.

The chain couples TRBV19 to TRBJ1-2; D uncertain. The CDR3 covers 13 residues. Germline assignment: CDR1 LNHDA and CDR2 SQIVND (reference sequence). With 3 bases removed from V and 3 bases from J, the gap between germline ends came to 8 bases. The CDR3 reads CASSIAKDYGYTF. For the CDR3, the DNA is TGTGCCAGTAGTATCGCCAAGGACTATGGCTACACCTTC.

The J gene is TRBJ2-3, the V gene TRBV2, with unresolved D. The germline V and J ends were trimmed by 5 bases and 5 bases, with 8 bases remaining between them. This CDR3 has 12 residues. From germline, CDR1 is SNHLY and CDR2 FYNNEI. CDR3 coding DNA: TGTGCCAGCAGTAAGACTGGAGATACGCAGTATTTT. Translating gives CASSKTGDTQYF.

The chain has TRBV4-1 and TRBJ1-5, with D tentatively TRBD1 (5 bases). Looked up from germline, CDR1 is MGHRA and CDR2 is YSYEKL. This CDR3 region has 17 residues. V was cut by 4 bases and J by 5 bases, with 21 bases left in between. This chain's CDR3 is CASSLPEPGEADQPQHF. DNA of the CDR3: TGCGCCAGCAGCCTTCCGGAGCCGGGGGAGGCCGATCAGCCCCAGCATTTT.

The chain combines TRBV2 with TRBJ2-5, with a weak D call TRBD1 (6 bases). The V end lost 7 bases, the J end lost 5 bases, and 11 bases lay between the germline ends. This CDR3 comprises 12 residues. CDR1 is SNHLY and CDR2 is FYNNEI in the germline V gene. This CDR3 reads CASTNRAETQYF. For the CDR3, the DNA is TGTGCCAGCACGAACAGGGCCGAGACCCAGTACTTC.

The chain links TRBV4-1 to TRBJ1-1, with D unclear. The CDR3 is 15 amino acids. Germline CDR1 is MGHRA and CDR2 is YSYEKL. V lost 1 base and J 4 bases, leaving 13 bases between the germline ends. The CDR3: CASSQGLRAVTEAFF. CDR3 coding DNA: TGCGCCAGCAGCCAAGGGTTAAGGGCGGTCACTGAAGCTTTCTTT.

The chain carries TRBV19 and TRBJ2-3; D is unclear. The CDR3 covers 15 residues. V gave up 3 bases and J gave up 0 bases, with 10 bases separating them. Germline V lookup: CDR1 LNHDA, CDR2 SQIVND (reference sequence). CDR3 DNA sequence: TGTGCCAGTAGTATGACGGTCTCGAGCACAGATACGCAGTATTTT. Protein product: CASSMTVSSTDTQYF.

The table lists this clone with a few counts. The chain uses TRBV10-2 and TRBJ2-7; D assignment may be TRBD1 or TRBD2 (5 bases each). The germline CDR1 and CDR2 sequences are WSHSY and SAAADI. This CDR3 is 14 amino acids long. Deletions cut 2 bases from V and 7 bases from J, with 15 bases between. CDR3 sequence reads: CASSEARGVGEQYF. The CDR3 DNA sequence: TGCGCCAGCAGTGAGGCAAGGGGAGTGGGAGAGCAGTACTTC.

The chain combines TRBV7-9 with TRBJ2-4, with a weak D call TRBD2 (5 bases). CDR1 is SEHNR, CDR2 FQNEAQ, per germline (reference sequence). This CDR3 is built from 17 residues. The germline V and J ends were trimmed by 5 bases and 7 bases, with 24 bases remaining between them. CDR3 in amino acids: CASSPRRSGKKANIQYF. CDR3 bases: TGTGCCAGCAGCCCCAGACGGTCCGGGAAAAAAGCGAACATTCAGTACTTC.

This chain uses TRBV5-1 with TRBJ2-2; unclear D gene. V lost 4 bases, J lost 4 bases, and 11 bases lay in between. Germline V gene lookup returns CDR1 SGHRS and CDR2 YFSETQ. This CDR3 is 14 amino acids long. CDR3 DNA: TGCGCCAGCAGCCCCCCCGGCTTCACCGGGGAGCTGTTTTTT. It specifies CASSPPGFTGELFF.

This chain uses TRBV11-3 with TRBJ2-3; 8 bases fit TRBD2. This CDR3 is 15 amino acids long. J was trimmed by 4 bases and V by 3 bases; bases with no gene match: 6. Germline CDR1 and CDR2: SGHNT and YENEEA. The CDR3 sequence: CASSLFGGASDTQYF. Written as DNA, the CDR3 is TGTGCCAGCAGCTTGTTCGGGGGGGCCTCAGATACGCAGTATTTT.

V gene TRBV3-1 (or the pseudogene TRBV3-2) combines with J gene TRBJ2-3; D is unclear. Trimming cost V 7 bases and J 6 bases, with 20 bases left between them. This CDR3 is built from 15 residues. Germline V gives CDR1 LGHDT, CDR2 YNNKEL (reference sequence). The CDR3 bases are TGTGCCAGCACCGAAGGAAGGTGGTCCTCGGATACGCAGTATTTT. Its translation is CASTEGRWSSDTQYF.

This chain joins TRBV3-1 (or the pseudogene TRBV3-2) and TRBJ1-3; D is unresolved. The V gene's germline CDR1 is LGHDT and CDR2 YNNKEL (reference sequence). This CDR3 spans 17 amino acids. V was cut by 4 bases and J by 0 bases, with 16 bases left in between. The CDR3 region is CASSRSRGVLSGNTIYF. CDR3 in DNA: TGTGCCAGCAGCCGGTCCCGTGGGGTCCTCTCTGGAAACACCATATATTTT.

The count of this clone is one. This chain joins TRBV9 and TRBJ1-2; 7 nucleotides match TRBD1. Germline V gene lookup returns CDR1 SGDLS and CDR2 YYNGEE. With V trimmed by 1 base and J by 7 bases, 7 bases remained unmatched. The CDR3 is 14 residues long. CDR3 nucleotides: TGTGCCAGCAGCGTACCGACAGGGTGGAGTGGCTACACCTTC. Translated, it gives CASSVPTGWSGYTF.

The chain carries TRBV19 and TRBJ2-7; D is possibly TRBD1 (5 bases). The V and J ends lost 0 bases and 3 bases respectively, with 9 bases between them. CDR3 size: 14 residues. Per the germline V gene, CDR1 is LNHDA and CDR2 is SQIVND (reference sequence). CDR3 protein: CASSIEGASYEQYF. CDR3 DNA sequence: TGTGCCAGTAGTATAGAAGGGGCCAGCTACGAGCAGTACTTC.

This clone has just one count. The rearrangement joins TRBV27 to TRBJ2-1, with 9 positions matching TRBD1. The CDR3 totals 17 residues. V was clipped by 6 bases and J by 7 bases; unmatched bases: 16. Per the germline V gene, CDR1 is MNHEY and CDR2 is SMNVEV (reference sequence). The CDR3, as DNA: TGTGCCAGCAGCGCCCTCGTTGGGACAGGGCCGGGGAATGAGCAGTTCTTC. It encodes CASSALVGTGPGNEQFF.

The chain recombines TRBV7-2 with TRBJ1-3; D possibly corresponds to TRBD1 (6 bases). The germline V gene encodes CDR1 SGHTA and CDR2 FQGNSA. The length of the CDR3 is 19 residues. Between the trimmed V and J ends, which lost 2 bases and 2 bases, there was a span of 22 bases. In DNA form, the CDR3 reads TGTGCCAGCAGCTTACGCGGGGGCGCGGTGTTTGTTACTGGAAACACCATATATTTT. Amino acid sequence: CASSLRGGAVFVTGNTIYF.

The chain combines TRBV20-1 with TRBJ1-2, with 8 bases lining up with TRBD1. With 3 bases clipped from V and 10 bases from J, the junction kept 7 bases outside the gene matches. CDR1 and CDR2 from the germline V gene are DFQATT and SNEGSKA (reference sequence). This CDR3 is 12 amino acids long. This CDR3 reads CSASVDRVAYTF. The CDR3, as DNA: TGCAGTGCTAGTGTGGACAGGGTAGCCTACACCTTC.

The chain recombines TRBV10-1 with TRBJ2-3; TRBD2 might be the D (6 bases). The germline V gene encodes CDR1 WNHNN and CDR2 SYGVQD (reference sequence). Between the trimmed V and J ends, which lost 3 bases and 3 bases, there was a span of 13 bases. CDR3 size: 15 residues. Written as DNA, the CDR3 is TGCGCCAGCAGTGACGGAGGGGTCCGGACAGATACGCAGTATTTT. It encodes CASSDGGVRTDTQYF.

Here the CDR3 reads CAWKNYYEQYF. The CDR3 DNA reads TGTGCCTGGAAAAACTACTACGAGCAGTACTTC. The genes are TRBV30 and TRBJ2-7; D unresolved. Trimming stripped 4 bases from V and 3 bases from J, with 7 bases between. The CDR3 contains 11 residues. Germline V lookup: CDR1 GTSNPN, CDR2 SVGIG (reference sequence).

J is TRBJ2-2 and V is TRBV12-3 or TRBV12-4, with 7 positions matching TRBD2. The V gene end was trimmed by 3 bases and the J gene end by 13 bases; junction bases not matched to a gene: 5. This CDR3 contains 12 residues. The CDR3 bases are TGTGCCAGCAGTTTCCTAGCGGAAGGGCTGTTTTTT. It encodes CASSFLAEGLFF.

The chain recombines TRBV18 with TRBJ1-3; no firm D call. In germline, CDR1 is KGHSH, CDR2 LQKENI. This CDR3 contains 14 residues. V was pared by 2 bases and J by 8 bases, with 13 bases between. CDR3 sequence: CASSPTAIHDTIYF. CDR3 bases: TGTGCCAGCTCACCAACAGCCATACATGACACCATATATTTT.

The V call is TRBV6-4, the J call TRBJ2-1; no clear D gene. Germline lookup yields CDR1 MRHNA and CDR2 SNTAGT. V was cut by 4 bases and J by 10 bases, with 8 bases left in between. The CDR3 extends over 11 amino acids. The CDR3 DNA follows: TGTGCCAGCAGTGCGGGTAGAGAGCAGTTCTTC. Translation: CASSAGREQFF.